These 11 T cell receptor beta chains were all obtained from the same sample, sequenced in a study of human T cells and chemical hapten exposure (dated by TCRdb to about 2021). The library relied on RACE. The sample was run on a NextSeq 500. TCRdb itself trimmed the public reads at Q25 with fastp, ran MiXCR and retained productive beta chains. One record per CDR3 amino acid sequence lists the most common genes and DNA. For this sample there are about 360,000 distinct CDR3 sequences; 4.8% appear just once. Of the sample, under 3% is held by the ten largest clones. The time point label corresponds to: patch test 1, 2 weeks after DPC sensitization. Sample treatment or condition, as interpreted from the label and publication: therapeutic diphenylcyclopropenone sensitization with weekly scalp DPC. The sequencing here drew on whole blood, taken in connection with sensitization to the hapten diphenylcyclopropenone (DPC). Source of these receptors: a woman aged 50 to 65 with alopecia areata. Some clones in this sample may be carry-over from other donors' samples.

Many counts were recorded for this clonotype. This chain connects TRBV29-1 to TRBJ2-7; weak D call: TRBD2 (5 bases). Per germline, CDR1 SQVTM and CDR2 ANQGSEA. Deletions cut 4 bases from V and 0 bases from J, with 7 bases between. The CDR3 extends over 12 amino acids. For the CDR3, the DNA is TGCAGCGTTGCGGGGAGCTCCTACGAGCAGTACTTC. Its protein is CSVAGSSYEQYF.

This clonotype was picked up many times. The rearrangement links TRBV6-6 to TRBJ1-1; D uncertain. Between the trimmed V and J ends, which lost 8 bases and 0 bases, there was a span of 16 bases. The germline CDR1 and CDR2 sequences are MNHNY and SVGAGI (reference sequence). CDR3 length equals 15 residues. CDR3 in amino acids: CASVPHTPLNTEAFF. For the CDR3, the DNA is TGTGCCAGCGTCCCTCATACCCCTTTGAACACTGAAGCTTTCTTT.

The chain joins TRBV4-3 to TRBJ1-2; D remains ambiguous. The CDR3 has 16 residues. CDR1 and CDR2 from the germline V gene are LGHNA and YSLEER. Trimming pared 0 bases from V and 1 base from J, leaving 12 bases between. The CDR3 spells CASSQEATPYNYGYTF. CDR3 DNA: TGCGCCAGCAGCCAAGAGGCGACGCCATATAACTATGGCTACACCTTC.

This clonotype occurred many times. V is TRBV12-3 or TRBV12-4 and J is TRBJ1-5, with a possible D match to TRBD1 (5 bases). Trimming stripped 5 bases from V and 3 bases from J, with 17 bases between. CDR3 length: 16 amino acids. This CDR3 reads CASSATLQGYNQPQHF. The DNA of the CDR3 is TGTGCCAGCAGTGCCACCCTTCAGGGATACAATCAGCCCCAGCATTTT.

This clonotype was observed at least ten times. The chain couples TRBV9 to TRBJ2-5; 13 nucleotides line up with TRBD2. The CDR3 consists of 16 residues. With 3 bases clipped from V and 1 base from J, the junction kept 3 bases outside the gene matches. Per germline, CDR1 SGDLS and CDR2 YYNGEE. The CDR3 loop reads CASSAGLAGPQETQYF. The CDR3 nucleotides read TGTGCCAGCAGCGCGGGACTAGCGGGGCCCCAAGAGACCCAGTACTTC. The full variable domain, in which reference TRBV9 and TRBJ2-5 provide the parts outside the CDR3, is DSGVTQTPKHLITATGQRVTLRCSPRSGDLSVYWYQQSLDQGLQFLIQYYNGEERAKGNILERFSAQQFPDLHSELNLSSLELGDSALYFCASSAGLAGPQETQYFGPGTRLLVL.

This clonotype was seen ten or more times. The V and J genes are TRBV3-1 and TRBJ2-1, with D uncertain. V was shortened by 8 bases and J by 4 bases, with 9 bases between the two germline ends. This CDR3 has 12 amino acids. Germline CDR1 LGHDT, CDR2 YNNKEL (reference sequence). The CDR3 region is CASLDIYNEQFF. The CDR3 nucleotides are TGTGCCAGCCTCGACATTTACAATGAGCAGTTCTTC.

V usage is TRBV7-2 and J usage is TRBJ1-2, with D maybe TRBD1 (6 bases). V was clipped by 5 bases and J by 4 bases, with 17 bases between them. CDR1 and CDR2 (germline): SGHTA, FQGNSA. The CDR3 contains 15 residues. This CDR3 reads CASSPEQGRTYGYTF. CDR3 in DNA: TGTGCCAGCAGCCCCGAACAGGGAAGAACCTATGGCTACACCTTC.

This sequence joins TRBV27 and TRBJ2-7; D perhaps matches TRBD1 (6 bases). The CDR3 sequence is 18 residues long. Trimming removed 1 base at V and 1 base at J, with 20 bases between. The V gene's germline CDR1 is MNHEY and CDR2 SMNVEV (reference sequence). For the CDR3, the DNA is TGTGCCAGCAGTTTATTCGCGCCCATCCGGGACACTTCCTACGAGCAGTACTTC. Amino acid sequence: CASSLFAPIRDTSYEQYF.

This clonotype was counted many times. V is TRBV9 and J is TRBJ2-1; D tentatively fits TRBD1 or TRBD2 (5 bases each). V lost 0 bases, J lost 6 bases, and 16 bases lay in between. The V gene's germline CDR1 is SGDLS and CDR2 YYNGEE. The CDR3 has 16 residues. The DNA of the CDR3 is TGTGCCAGCAGCGTAGTGGCTGGGGGACCACTCAATGAGCAGTTCTTC. It specifies CASSVVAGGPLNEQFF.

This clonotype has a handful of counts. This chain links TRBV6-6 with TRBJ1-2, with a tentative D call TRBD1 (6 bases). The V gene lost 4 bases and the J gene lost 3 bases, with 12 bases spanning the gap. The CDR3 covers 14 residues. Germline-derived CDR1 and CDR2 are MNHNY and SVGAGI (reference sequence). CDR3 in amino acids: CASSSRSGDYGYTF. Written as DNA, the CDR3 is TGTGCCAGCAGTTCCCGTTCAGGGGACTATGGCTACACCTTC.

This clonotype was detected ten times or more. This chain joins TRBV13 and TRBJ1-1; D call uncertain. Trimming pared 5 bases from V and 6 bases from J, leaving 7 bases between. From germline, CDR1 is PRHDT and CDR2 FYEKMQ (reference sequence). The CDR3 has 11 amino acids. CDR3 sequence reads: CASSRRAEAFF. The DNA of the CDR3 is TGTGCCAGCAGCCGCCGGGCTGAAGCTTTCTTT. Looking up the rest from reference TRBV13 and TRBJ1-1 gives the full variable domain: AAGVIQSPRHLIKEKRETATLKCYPIPRHDTVYWYQQGPGQDPQFLISFYEKMQSDKGSIPDRFSAQQFSDYHSELNMSSLELGDSALYFCASSRRAEAFFGQGTRLTVV.